This TCR beta chain was retrieved from a study of chemoradiotherapy in HPV16-positive cancers. Study summary: Two HPV16-positive patients' cells yielded candidate HPV-specific clones and common motifs.

Findings and caveats of the study: HPV-responsive T-cell expansion during chemoradiotherapy was linked to improved recurrence-free survival in HPV16-positive patients. Non-HPV-specific T cells did not expand in tumors during treatment, whereas candidate HPV-specific clones and E7-related motifs did.

On this clone: Its target is not known.

Assay used: immunoSEQ multiplex PCR; TCRdb lists only in-frame clones, some missing. The sample yields some 35,000 clones, 92% seen once. CDR3 length: 14 amino acids. Trimming shortened V by 3 bases and J by 5 bases, and 12 bases separated the two germline ends. Germline CDR1 and CDR2: SGHTS and YDEGEE. Repeated repertoire sampling spanned the course of chemoradiotherapy. The chain links TRBV5-8 to TRBJ2-1, with a tentative D call TRBD2 (5 bases). This specimen was blood, taken from a patient who underwent chemoradiotherapy. The receptor was derived from a human donor with HPV-associated anogenital cancer. The CDR3 DNA reads TGTGCCAGCAGCTGGCTGGCGGGTGACAATGAGCAGTTCTTC. It is translated as CASSWLAGDNEQFF.